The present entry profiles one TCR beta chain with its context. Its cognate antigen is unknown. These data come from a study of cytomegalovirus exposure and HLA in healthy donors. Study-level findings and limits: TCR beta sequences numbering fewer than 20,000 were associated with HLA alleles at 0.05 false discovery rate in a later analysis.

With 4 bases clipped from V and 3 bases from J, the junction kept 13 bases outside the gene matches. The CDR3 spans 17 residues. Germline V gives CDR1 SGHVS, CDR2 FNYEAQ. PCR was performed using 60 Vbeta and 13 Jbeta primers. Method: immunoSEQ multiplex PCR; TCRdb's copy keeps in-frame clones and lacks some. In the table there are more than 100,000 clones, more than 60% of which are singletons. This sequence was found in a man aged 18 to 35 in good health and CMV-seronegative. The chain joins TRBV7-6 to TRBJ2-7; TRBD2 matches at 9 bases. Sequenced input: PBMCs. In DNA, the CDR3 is TGTGCCAGCAGCTCCTCCTCATGGCGGGAGGGTAGCTACGAGCAGTACTTC. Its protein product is CASSSSSWREGSYEQYF.